The clone carrying this T cell receptor beta chain was observed at least ten times. The authors' total RNA extraction used unfractionated whole blood. V was cut by 4 bases and J by 2 bases, with 15 bases left in between. Germline-derived CDR1 and CDR2 are SGHTA and FQGNSA. The CDR3 consists of 16 residues. The sample comes from a study of human T cells and chemical hapten exposure. Individual cDNA molecules in this library carried unique molecular identifiers. Source study methods: Across samples, TCR counts had a median of about 100,000 and ranged from roughly 23,224 to 690,600. TCRdb processed the 5' RACE reads anew with MiXCR; each CDR3 protein has one entry. TCRdb's processing, not the authors' own work, is the source of the V and J calls. Of 130,000 or so distinct CDR3 sequences listed, around 4% are singletons.

The chain couples TRBV7-2 to TRBJ2-1, with a tentative D call TRBD2 (5 bases). This clonotype originated in a female donor in good health. Here the CDR3 reads CASSSIGNPTYNEQFF. The CDR3, as DNA: TGTGCCAGCAGCTCGATCGGGAACCCAACCTACAATGAGCAGTTCTTC.